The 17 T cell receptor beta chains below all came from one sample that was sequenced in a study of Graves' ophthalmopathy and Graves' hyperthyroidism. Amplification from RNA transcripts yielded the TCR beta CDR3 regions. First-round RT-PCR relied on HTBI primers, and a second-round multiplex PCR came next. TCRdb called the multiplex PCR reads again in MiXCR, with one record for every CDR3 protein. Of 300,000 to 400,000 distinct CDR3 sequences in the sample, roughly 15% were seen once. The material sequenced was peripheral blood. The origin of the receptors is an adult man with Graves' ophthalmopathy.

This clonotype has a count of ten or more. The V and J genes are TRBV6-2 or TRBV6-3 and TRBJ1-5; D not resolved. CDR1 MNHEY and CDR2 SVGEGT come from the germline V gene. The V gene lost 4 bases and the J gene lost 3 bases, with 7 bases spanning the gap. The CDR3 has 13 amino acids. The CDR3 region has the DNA TGTGCCAGCAGTTTCCGTCCCAATCAGCCCCAGCATTTT. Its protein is CASSFRPNQPQHF.

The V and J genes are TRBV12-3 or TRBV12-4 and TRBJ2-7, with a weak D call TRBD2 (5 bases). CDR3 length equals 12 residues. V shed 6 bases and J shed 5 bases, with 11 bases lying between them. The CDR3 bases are TGTGCCAGCAGCCAAAGGGAGAACGAGCAGTACTTC. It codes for CASSQRENEQYF.

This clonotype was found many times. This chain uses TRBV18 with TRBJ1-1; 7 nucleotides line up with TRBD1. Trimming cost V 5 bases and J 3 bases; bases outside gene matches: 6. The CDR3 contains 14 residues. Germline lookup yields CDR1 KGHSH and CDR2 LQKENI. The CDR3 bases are TGTGCCAGCTCAGGGAACAGGGGCGACACTGAAGCTTTCTTT. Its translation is CASSGNRGDTEAFF.

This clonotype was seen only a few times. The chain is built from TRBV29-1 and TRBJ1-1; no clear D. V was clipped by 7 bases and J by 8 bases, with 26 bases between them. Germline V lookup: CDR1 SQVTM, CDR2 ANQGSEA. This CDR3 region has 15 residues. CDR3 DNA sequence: TGCAGCGCCCAGTCCGGGTTGGGTTATCTAAGGGAAGCTTTCTTT. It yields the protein CSAQSGLGYLREAFF.

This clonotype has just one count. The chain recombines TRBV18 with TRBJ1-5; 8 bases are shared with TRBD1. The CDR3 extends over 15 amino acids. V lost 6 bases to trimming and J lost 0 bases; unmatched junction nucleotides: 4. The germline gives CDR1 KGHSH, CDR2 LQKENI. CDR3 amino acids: CASSLDRDSNQPQHF. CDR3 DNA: TGTGCCAGCTCGCTGGACAGGGATAGCAATCAGCCCCAGCATTTT. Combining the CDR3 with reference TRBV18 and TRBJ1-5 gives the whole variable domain NAGVMQNPRHLVRRRGQEARLRCSPMKGHSHVYWYRQLPEEGLKFMVYLQKENIIDESGMPKERFSAEFPKEGPSILRIQQVVRGDSAAYFCASSLDRDSNQPQHFGDGTRLSIL.

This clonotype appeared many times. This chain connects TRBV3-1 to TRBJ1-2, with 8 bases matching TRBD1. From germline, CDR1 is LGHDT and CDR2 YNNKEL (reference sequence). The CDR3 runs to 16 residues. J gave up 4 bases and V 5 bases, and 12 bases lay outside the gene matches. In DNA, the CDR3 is TGTGCCAGCAGCGCATGGGGAGGGGACAGGAGCTATGGCTACACCTTC. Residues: CASSAWGGDRSYGYTF.

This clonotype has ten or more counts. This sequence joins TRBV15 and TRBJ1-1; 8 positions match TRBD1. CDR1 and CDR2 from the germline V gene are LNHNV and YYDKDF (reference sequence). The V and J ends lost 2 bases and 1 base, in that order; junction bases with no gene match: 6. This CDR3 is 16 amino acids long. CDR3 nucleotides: TGTGCCACCAGCAGACCCCCGGGGACAGGGAACACTGAAGCTTTCTTT. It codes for CATSRPPGTGNTEAFF.

The CDR3 nucleotides are TGTGCCAGCAGTTTACCCCGGACAGGGTCCGGAAACACCATATATTTT. Protein: CASSLPRTGSGNTIYF. The genes are TRBV12-3 or TRBV12-4 and TRBJ1-3, with 8 bases fitting TRBD1. The CDR3 contains 16 residues. The J segment lost 4 bases and the V segment lost 2 bases, leaving 7 bases of the junction unmatched.

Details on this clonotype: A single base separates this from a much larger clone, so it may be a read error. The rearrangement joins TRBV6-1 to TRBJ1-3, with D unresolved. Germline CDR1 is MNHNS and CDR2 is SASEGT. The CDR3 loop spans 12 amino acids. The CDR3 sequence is CTSRPTRGTIYF. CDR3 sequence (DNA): TGTACCAGCAGGCCAACCCGGGGCACCATATATTTT.

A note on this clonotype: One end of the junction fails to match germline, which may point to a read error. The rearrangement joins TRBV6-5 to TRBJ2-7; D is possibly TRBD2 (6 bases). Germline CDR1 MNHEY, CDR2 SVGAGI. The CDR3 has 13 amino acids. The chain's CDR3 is CASSFGDSYEQSF. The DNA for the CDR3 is TGTGCCAGCAGTTTCGGGGACTCCTACGAGCAGTCCTTC.

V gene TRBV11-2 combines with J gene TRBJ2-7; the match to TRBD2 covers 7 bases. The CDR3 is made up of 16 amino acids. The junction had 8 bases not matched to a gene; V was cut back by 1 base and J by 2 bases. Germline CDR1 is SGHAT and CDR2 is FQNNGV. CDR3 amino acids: CASSLGLAELTYEQYF. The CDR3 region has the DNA TGTGCCAGCAGCTTAGGCCTAGCGGAACTCACCTACGAGCAGTACTTC. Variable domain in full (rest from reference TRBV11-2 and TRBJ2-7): EAGVAQSPRYKIIEKRQSVAFWCNPISGHATLYWYQQILGQGPKLLIQFQNNGVVDDSQLPKDRFSAERLKGVDSTLKIQPAKLEDSAVYLCASSLGLAELTYEQYFGPGTRLTVT.

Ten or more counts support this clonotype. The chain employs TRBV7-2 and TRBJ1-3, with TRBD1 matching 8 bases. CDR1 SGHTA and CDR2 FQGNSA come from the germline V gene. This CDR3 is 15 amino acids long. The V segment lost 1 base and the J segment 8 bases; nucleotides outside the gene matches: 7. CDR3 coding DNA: TGTGCCAGCAGCTTAGTGTCAGGACAGGGTCACACCATATATTTT. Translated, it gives CASSLVSGQGHTIYF. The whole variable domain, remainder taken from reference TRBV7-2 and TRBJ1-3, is GAGVSQSPSNKVTEKGKDVELRCDPISGHTALYWYRQSLGQGLEFLIYFQGNSAPDKSGLPSDRFSAERTGGSVSTLTIQRTQQEDSAVYLCASSLVSGQGHTIYFGEGSWLTVV.

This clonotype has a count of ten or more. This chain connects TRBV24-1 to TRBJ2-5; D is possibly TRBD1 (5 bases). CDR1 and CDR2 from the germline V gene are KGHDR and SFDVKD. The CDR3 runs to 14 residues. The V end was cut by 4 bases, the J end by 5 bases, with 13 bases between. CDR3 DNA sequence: TGTGCCACCAGTGAACTGGGGCACGGGGAGACCCAGTACTTC. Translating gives CATSELGHGETQYF.

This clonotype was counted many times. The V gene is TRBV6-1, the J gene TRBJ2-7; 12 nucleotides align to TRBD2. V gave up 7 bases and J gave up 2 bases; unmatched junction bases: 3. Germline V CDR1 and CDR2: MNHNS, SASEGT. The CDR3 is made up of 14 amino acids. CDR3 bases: TGTGCCAGCAAGCGACTAGCGGGAGCCTACGAGCAGTACTTC. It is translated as CASKRLAGAYEQYF.

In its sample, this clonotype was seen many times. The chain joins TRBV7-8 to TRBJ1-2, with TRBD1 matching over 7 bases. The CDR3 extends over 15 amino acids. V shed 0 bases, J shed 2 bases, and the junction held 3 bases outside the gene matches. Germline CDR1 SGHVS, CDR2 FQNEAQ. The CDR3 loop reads CASSLAQGTNYGYTF. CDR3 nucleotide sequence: TGTGCCAGCAGCTTAGCACAGGGGACCAACTATGGCTACACCTTC.

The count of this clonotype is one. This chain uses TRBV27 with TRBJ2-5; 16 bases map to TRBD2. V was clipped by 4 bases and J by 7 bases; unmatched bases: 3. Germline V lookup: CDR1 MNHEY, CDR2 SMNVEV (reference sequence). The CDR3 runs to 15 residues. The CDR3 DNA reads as TGTGCCAGCAGTTCCGGGACTAGCGGGAGGGGGACCCAGTACTTC. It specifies CASSSGTSGRGTQYF.

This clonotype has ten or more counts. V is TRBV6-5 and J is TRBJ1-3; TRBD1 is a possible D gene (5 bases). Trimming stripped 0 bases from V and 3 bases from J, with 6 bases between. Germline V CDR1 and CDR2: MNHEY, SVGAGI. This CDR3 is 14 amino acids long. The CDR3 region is CASSYSQGGNTIYF. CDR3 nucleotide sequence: TGTGCCAGCAGTTACTCCCAGGGTGGAAACACCATATATTTT.